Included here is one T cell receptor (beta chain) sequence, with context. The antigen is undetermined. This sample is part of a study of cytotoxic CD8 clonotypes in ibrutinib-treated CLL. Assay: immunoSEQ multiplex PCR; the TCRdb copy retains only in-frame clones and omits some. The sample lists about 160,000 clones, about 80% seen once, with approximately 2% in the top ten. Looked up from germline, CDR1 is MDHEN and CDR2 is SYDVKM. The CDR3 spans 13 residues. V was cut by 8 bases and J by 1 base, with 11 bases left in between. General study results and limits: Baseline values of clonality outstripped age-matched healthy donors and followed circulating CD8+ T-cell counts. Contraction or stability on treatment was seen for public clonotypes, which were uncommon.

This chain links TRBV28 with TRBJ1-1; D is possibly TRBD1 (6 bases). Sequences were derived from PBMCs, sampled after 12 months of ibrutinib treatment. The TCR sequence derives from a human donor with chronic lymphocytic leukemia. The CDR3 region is CASGGPQNTEAFF. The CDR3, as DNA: TGTGCCAGCGGGGGGCCCCAGAACACTGAAGCTTTCTTT.